Below are 30 T cell receptor beta chains sequenced from a single sample in a study of CD8 T cells in ankylosing spondylitis. Each CDR3 protein is one row after TCRdb ran MiXCR on the 5' RACE reads. The data contain about 350,000 distinct CDR3 sequences, roughly 22% of them singletons. The sequencing sample was made of blood, either unsorted or a sorted T cell fraction (not recorded which). These receptors were collected from a male donor with ankylosing spondylitis or in good health (not recorded which).

This clonotype appeared a few times. The chain combines TRBV6-1 with TRBJ1-3; D remains unclear. Deletions cut 6 bases from V and 2 bases from J, with 8 bases between. The germline V gene has CDR1 MNHNS and CDR2 SASEGT. The CDR3 extends over 13 amino acids. The CDR3 region is CASSSATGNTIYF. CDR3 sequence (DNA): TGTGCCAGCAGCTCGGCCACTGGAAACACCATATATTTT.

The chain links TRBV3-1 to TRBJ2-4; possible D gene TRBD1, 6 bases. This CDR3 is built from 17 residues. Germline-derived CDR1 and CDR2 are LGHDT and YNNKEL (reference sequence). Between the trimmed V and J ends, which lost 0 bases and 6 bases, there was a span of 18 bases. This CDR3 is CASSQEPGHLLVNIQYF. CDR3 nucleotide sequence: TGTGCCAGCAGCCAAGAACCGGGACACCTGTTGGTAAACATTCAGTACTTC. The full variable domain, rest sourced from reference TRBV3-1 and TRBJ2-4, is DTAVSQTPKYLVTQMGNDKSIKCEQNLGHDTMYWYKQDSKKFLKIMFSYNNKELIINETVPNRFSPKSPDKAHLNLHINSLELGDSAVYFCASSQEPGHLLVNIQYFGAGTRLSVL.

The chain carries TRBV12-3 or TRBV12-4 and TRBJ2-2; D is tentatively TRBD1 or TRBD2 (5 bases each). CDR3 size: 17 residues. The ends were cut back, 2 bases at V and 2 bases at J, with 15 bases in the middle. The CDR3 sequence is CASSLFLEGLNTGELFF. The CDR3 DNA reads TGTGCCAGCAGTTTATTTCTCGAGGGGCTAAACACCGGGGAGCTGTTTTTT.

V is TRBV28 and J is TRBJ1-1, with D unresolved. Per germline, CDR1 MDHEN and CDR2 SYDVKM. V shed 6 bases and J shed 3 bases, with 20 bases lying between them. CDR3 length: 16 residues. In DNA, the CDR3 is TGTGCCAGCAGACCCCGCCCGGCAGAGCAGTACACTGAAGCTTTCTTT. Translated, it gives CASRPRPAEQYTEAFF.

The rearrangement joins TRBV7-8 to TRBJ2-3, with D possibly matching TRBD2 (6 bases). The CDR3 extends over 15 amino acids. Between the trimmed V and J ends, which lost 5 bases and 1 base, there was a span of 13 bases. CDR1 is SGHVS, CDR2 FQNEAQ, per germline. The CDR3: CASSPRGLGTDTQYF. The DNA for the CDR3 is TGTGCCAGCAGCCCCCGGGGACTCGGCACAGATACGCAGTATTTT.

This clonotype appeared a few times. The rearrangement uses TRBV21-1 and TRBJ1-6. TRBV21-1 counts as a pseudogene. The CDR3 contains 15 residues. CDR3 nucleotides: TGTGCCAGCAGCAGGAAGGCAGGGCCGGGTTCACCCCTCCACTTT. Translating it yields CASSRKAGPGSPLHF.

This clonotype has only a few counts. CDR3 residues: CSVEAAGMNTEAFF. DNA of the CDR3: TGCAGCGTTGAAGCAGCAGGCATGAACACTGAAGCTTTCTTT. The chain employs TRBV29-1 and TRBJ1-1; D call uncertain. The CDR3 covers 14 residues. In germline, CDR1 is SQVTM, CDR2 ANQGSEA. Trimming took off 1 base at V and 0 bases at J, with 9 bases between the two ends. The variable domain in full, completed from reference TRBV29-1 and TRBJ1-1, reads SAVISQKPSRDICQRGTSLTIQCQVDSQVTMMFWYRQQPGQSLTLIATANQGSEATYESGFVIDKFPISRPNLTFSTLTVSNMSPEDSSIYLCSVEAAGMNTEAFFGQGTRLTVV.

This chain joins TRBV6-5 and TRBJ2-5; D unresolved. Trimming pared 5 bases from V and 5 bases from J, leaving 21 bases between. Germline CDR1 MNHEY, CDR2 SVGAGI. The CDR3 is 16 amino acids. The CDR3 coding sequence is TGTGCCAGCAGTAACCTATGGGCCCCTGCTGGGGAGACCCAGTACTTC. Translated: CASSNLWAPAGETQYF.

This clonotype was seen repeatedly, ten times or more. The chain joins TRBV4-2 to TRBJ2-1, with TRBD2 identical over 9 bases. From germline, CDR1 is LGHNA and CDR2 YNFKEQ. The CDR3 is made up of 17 amino acids. Unmatched junction bases numbered 3, after V lost 0 bases and J lost 0 bases. CDR3 DNA: TGTGCCAGCAGCCAAGAGGCTAGCGGGGTCTCCTACAATGAGCAGTTCTTC. This encodes CASSQEASGVSYNEQFF.

The V call is TRBV12-3 or TRBV12-4, the J call TRBJ2-1, with 8 bases aligning to TRBD2. CDR3 length equals 16 residues. The trim removed 4 bases at V and 3 bases at J, leaving 8 bases unmatched. CDR3: CASSSLGAGDYNEQFF. The CDR3 nucleotides are TGTGCCAGCAGTTCCCTTGGAGCGGGGGACTACAATGAGCAGTTCTTC.

This clonotype has more than one count but fewer than ten. This chain connects TRBV11-2 to TRBJ2-7; D call uncertain. The CDR3 runs 16 residues. V shed 0 bases and J shed 2 bases, with 14 bases lying between them. From germline, CDR1 is SGHAT and CDR2 FQNNGV. This chain's CDR3 is CASSLEGHTIPYEQYF. The DNA of the CDR3 is TGTGCCAGCAGCTTAGAAGGGCATACTATCCCCTACGAGCAGTACTTC.

J is TRBJ2-5 and V is TRBV6-1; D might be TRBD1 (5 bases). V lost 5 bases to trimming and J lost 2 bases, with 18 bases between them. The germline CDR1 and CDR2 sequences are MNHNS and SASEGT. This CDR3 has 16 amino acids. The CDR3 here is CASSTGRVGRQETQYF. For the CDR3, the DNA is TGTGCCAGCAGTACAGGCCGAGTAGGTCGGCAAGAGACCCAGTACTTC.

The chain has TRBV7-9 and TRBJ1-4, with TRBD1 as a possible D gene (5 bases). The CDR3 runs 13 residues. V lost 1 base, J lost 5 bases, and 5 bases lay in between. Germline values: CDR1 SEHNR, CDR2 FQNEAQ (reference sequence). The CDR3 protein is CASSLGGNEKLFF. The CDR3 DNA sequence: TGTGCCAGCAGCTTAGGGGGGAATGAAAAACTGTTTTTT.

This clonotype came up a few times. The gene calls are TRBV3-1 and TRBJ2-3; 9 bases are a match to TRBD1. CDR1 and CDR2 from the germline V gene are LGHDT and YNNKEL (reference sequence). V dropped 4 bases and J dropped 4; count of bases not matched to a gene: 9. The CDR3 is made up of 16 amino acids. CDR3 sequence reads: CASSPRDRVNPDTQYF. CDR3 nucleotide sequence: TGTGCCAGCAGCCCCCGGGACAGGGTGAATCCAGATACGCAGTATTTT.

This clonotype was seen only once. The chain recombines TRBV2 with TRBJ1-6; D is undetermined. This CDR3 is built from 14 residues. The V end lost 5 bases, the J end lost 10 bases, and 15 bases lay between the germline ends. From germline, CDR1 is SNHLY and CDR2 FYNNEI. In DNA form, the CDR3 reads TGTGCCAGCAGTTTCGCCGGTATGGGATCACCCCTCCACTTT. Its protein product is CASSFAGMGSPLHF.

The chain links TRBV19 to TRBJ2-1; 8 bases agree with TRBD2. The length of the CDR3 is 15 residues. Germline CDR1 reads LNHDA; CDR2 reads SQIVND (reference sequence). With 6 bases clipped from V and 7 bases from J, the junction kept 11 bases outside the gene matches. The CDR3 sequence: CASSQNGGLGNEQFF. DNA for the CDR3: TGTGCCAGTAGCCAGAACGGGGGACTAGGGAATGAGCAGTTCTTC.

This clonotype was observed a handful of times. The V call is TRBV3-1, the J call TRBJ2-7; D remains ambiguous. The CDR3 is made up of 12 amino acids. Germline CDR1 is LGHDT and CDR2 is YNNKEL (reference sequence). V was trimmed by 4 bases and J by 4 bases, leaving 8 bases between them. CDR3 bases: TGTGCCAGCAGCCGCCTGCTGTACGAGCAGTACTTC. It translates to CASSRLLYEQYF.

This clonotype was seen only a few times. The chain couples TRBV28 to TRBJ2-4; D remains ambiguous. The CDR3 consists of 14 residues. The germline V gene encodes CDR1 MDHEN and CDR2 SYDVKM. V lost 8 bases, J lost 2 bases, and 13 bases lay in between. The CDR3: CASGPLDPKNIQYF. The CDR3 DNA reads TGTGCCAGCGGACCTCTAGATCCCAAAAACATTCAGTACTTC.

The chain combines TRBV12-3 or TRBV12-4 with TRBJ2-7; D gene unclear. The length of the CDR3 is 16 residues. The V gene lost 1 base and the J gene lost 2 bases, with 15 bases spanning the gap. The CDR3 region has the DNA TGTGCCAGCAGTTTAGTGGGTCGGCAGCGAACCTACGAGCAGTACTTC. Amino acids: CASSLVGRQRTYEQYF.

The rearrangement links TRBV20-1 to TRBJ2-7; possible D gene TRBD1, 5 bases. Trimming pared 1 base from V and 0 bases from J, leaving 13 bases between. Per the germline V gene, CDR1 is DFQATT and CDR2 is SNEGSKA (reference sequence). This CDR3 has 15 residues. CDR3: CSARGRQIPSYEQYF. The CDR3 coding sequence is TGCAGTGCTAGAGGCCGACAGATCCCCTCCTACGAGCAGTACTTC.

This clonotype was observed a handful of times. The chain combines TRBV28 with TRBJ2-1; the D gene is possibly TRBD1 (5 bases). The CDR3 covers 11 residues. Trimming removed 10 bases from V and 6 bases from J, with 10 bases in between. CDR1 MDHEN and CDR2 SYDVKM come from the germline V gene. The CDR3 nucleotides are TGTGCCACTGACAGTACCAATGAGCAGTTCTTC. Encoded protein: CATDSTNEQFF.

The chain uses TRBV12-3 or TRBV12-4 and TRBJ2-1, with 9 positions matching TRBD2. The junction had 5 bases not matched to a gene; V was cut back by 10 bases and J by 4 bases. This CDR3 region has 13 residues. The CDR3 is CATRSGGYNEQFF. The CDR3 DNA sequence: TGTGCCACCCGTAGCGGGGGTTACAATGAGCAGTTCTTC.

CDR3 region: CASSFIAGSNQPQHF. In DNA form, the CDR3 reads TGTGCCAGCAGTTTTATTGCGGGTAGCAATCAGCCCCAGCATTTT. The rearrangement links TRBV28 to TRBJ1-5; D remains unclear. The CDR3 is made up of 15 amino acids. Germline values: CDR1 MDHEN, CDR2 SYDVKM. V dropped 3 bases and J dropped 0 bases, with 9 bases sitting between them.

The chain uses TRBV4-1 and TRBJ2-1; 13 bases match TRBD2. The CDR3 covers 19 residues. Trimming took 5 bases from V and 0 from J; bases not matched to a gene: 10. The germline gives CDR1 MGHRA, CDR2 YSYEKL. The CDR3: CASSDGLAGAQISYNEQFF. The CDR3 bases are TGCGCCAGCAGCGACGGACTAGCGGGGGCGCAGATCTCCTACAATGAGCAGTTCTTC.

This clonotype showed up many times. The chain combines TRBV7-9 with TRBJ2-7, with a weak D call TRBD2 (5 bases). CDR1 and CDR2 (germline): SEHNR, FQNEAQ (reference sequence). The CDR3 is made up of 16 amino acids. The germline V and J ends were trimmed by 1 base and 0 bases, with 13 bases remaining between them. This CDR3 reads CASSLVGSSPSYEQYF. The DNA for the CDR3 is TGTGCCAGCAGCTTAGTGGGGTCTAGCCCCTCCTACGAGCAGTACTTC.

This clonotype appeared a few times. V usage is TRBV3-1 and J usage is TRBJ2-5, with 12 nucleotides matching TRBD2. Trimming cost V 0 bases and J 5 bases; bases outside gene matches: 10. CDR1 and CDR2 (germline): LGHDT, YNNKEL (reference sequence). CDR3 size: 18 residues. In DNA, the CDR3 is TGTGCCAGCAGCCAAGAACCCGGACTAGCGGGGAGGGGGGAGACCCAGTACTTC. This translates into CASSQEPGLAGRGETQYF.

This clonotype has at least ten counts. The chain couples TRBV10-3 to TRBJ2-1, with D perhaps TRBD1 (6 bases). The CDR3 runs 18 residues. The V gene's germline CDR1 is ENHRY and CDR2 SYGVKD. Trimming took off 4 bases at V and 6 bases at J, with 25 bases between the two ends. The CDR3 is CAISGAEQGPRVSNEQFF. The DNA of the CDR3 is TGTGCCATCAGTGGGGCGGAACAGGGACCAAGAGTAAGCAATGAGCAGTTCTTC.

This clonotype turned up a few times. V is TRBV7-9 and J is TRBJ1-2, with D perhaps TRBD1 (5 bases). The CDR3 runs to 14 residues. In germline, CDR1 is SEHNR, CDR2 FQNEAQ (reference sequence). Deletions cut 5 bases from V and 8 bases from J, with 18 bases between. CDR3 DNA: TGTGCCAGCAGCGGACACCCAGGTATTGGCGGCTACACCTTC. Translated, it gives CASSGHPGIGGYTF.

This clonotype has only one observation. The rearrangement links TRBV28 to TRBJ2-7; 8 nucleotides agree with TRBD1. The CDR3 is 17 amino acids. The germline gives CDR1 MDHEN, CDR2 SYDVKM. V trimming: 4 bases; J trimming: 1 base; junction bases outside the gene matches: 12. This chain's CDR3 is CASSSYAGTGQSYEQYF. In DNA form, the CDR3 reads TGTGCCAGCAGTTCTTACGCCGGGACAGGTCAATCCTACGAGCAGTACTTC.

At least ten counts were recorded for this clonotype. The gene calls are TRBV6-5 and TRBJ2-1, with D maybe TRBD2 (6 bases). CDR1 and CDR2 (germline): MNHEY, SVGAGI. This CDR3 has 14 amino acids. With 6 bases removed from V and 9 bases from J, the gap between germline ends came to 18 bases. The CDR3 sequence is CASSPPGVSVEQFF. Written as DNA, the CDR3 is TGTGCCAGCAGCCCCCCGGGGGTCTCGGTTGAGCAGTTCTTC.